Below, one TCR beta chain is given with its context. This entry comes from a study of T cell changes during pregnancy in multiple sclerosis. Method: immunoSEQ multiplex PCR; TCRdb's copy keeps in-frame clones and lacks some. The sample has some 37,000 clones; 91% are singletons. The material was CD8+ T cells from peripheral blood mononuclear cells, obtained after pregnancy. This receptor was identified in a female donor with multiple sclerosis, enrolled in a pregnancy study.

CDR3 sequence (DNA): TGTGCCAGCCGACTGGGGCAGGGCTACACTGAAGCTTTCTTT. This codes for CASRLGQGYTEAFF. The chain carries TRBV7-8 and TRBJ1-1, with TRBD1 as a possible D gene (5 bases). CDR1 SGHVS and CDR2 FQNEAQ come from the germline V gene. With 8 bases removed from V and 3 bases from J, the gap between germline ends came to 16 bases. This CDR3 spans 14 amino acids.